One sample yielded the 5 T cell receptor beta chains listed below, sequenced in a study of cytomegalovirus exposure and HLA in healthy donors. PCR primers comprised 60 Vbeta and 13 Jbeta primers. Sequenced by immunoSEQ multiplex PCR; TCRdb stores in-frame clones only, minus some. The sample contains about 96,000 clones, roughly 74% of which appear only once. The sample consisted of PBMCs. The origin of the receptors is a woman aged 70-85 years in good health and CMV-seropositive.

The chain is built from TRBV19 and TRBJ1-5; D is ambiguous. CDR1 is LNHDA, CDR2 SQIVND, per germline (reference sequence). Trimming pared 7 bases from V and 5 bases from J, leaving 18 bases between. The CDR3 is made up of 15 amino acids. CDR3 nucleotides: TGTGCCAGTACCCCGGCCGGGAGGAAGGATCAGCCCCAGCATTTT. It codes for CASTPAGRKDQPQHF.

This clone has a handful of counts. The chain is built from TRBV6-5 and TRBJ2-5, with 8 bases that match TRBD2. The CDR3 spans 16 residues. Germline CDR1 reads MNHEY; CDR2 reads SVGAGI. V lost 2 bases and J lost 2; bases outside the gene matches: 7. CDR3 protein: CASSYVGGARQETQYF. CDR3 DNA sequence: TGTGCCAGCAGTTACGTCGGGGGGGCGCGGCAAGAGACCCAGTACTTC.

V is TRBV6-5 and J is TRBJ2-7; 9 bases are shared with TRBD1. Trimming took 2 bases from V and 4 from J; bases not matched to a gene: 3. This CDR3 region has 14 residues. CDR1 is MNHEY, CDR2 SVGAGI, per germline. Here the CDR3 DNA reads TGTGCCAGCAGTTACGCACAGGGGGCTTACGAGCAGTACTTC. It translates to CASSYAQGAYEQYF.

This chain joins TRBV29-1 and TRBJ1-4; perhaps TRBD1 as D (5 bases). V was clipped by 5 bases and J by 2 bases, with 12 bases between them. The CDR3 is 14 residues long. Germline CDR1 is SQVTM and CDR2 is ANQGSEA. The CDR3 spells CSVRGHTTNEKLFF. The CDR3 DNA is TGCAGCGTTCGAGGACATACGACTAATGAAAAACTGTTTTTT. Variable domain in full (rest from reference TRBV29-1 and TRBJ1-4): SAVISQKPSRDICQRGTSLTIQCQVDSQVTMMFWYRQQPGQSLTLIATANQGSEATYESGFVIDKFPISRPNLTFSTLTVSNMSPEDSSIYLCSVRGHTTNEKLFFGSGTQLSVL.

V usage is TRBV6-5 and J usage is TRBJ1-1; D is perhaps TRBD1 (6 bases). Germline V gene data show CDR1 as MNHEY and CDR2 as SVGAGI. Trimming cost V 6 bases and J 6 bases, with 11 bases left between them. The CDR3 has 12 residues. This CDR3 is CASRSGQPEAFF. The CDR3 nucleotides are TGTGCCAGCAGGTCTGGACAGCCTGAAGCTTTCTTT.